The 13 T cell receptor beta chains listed next were all sequenced from one sample in a study of blood T cell repertoires in COVID-19. The data were produced by immunoSEQ multiplex PCR, yet TCRdb's version contains in-frame clones alone and is incomplete. The sample includes a few hundred thousand clones, 70% to 90% seen only once; the top ten take around 2%. Sequenced input: PBMCs or T cells enriched from blood (not recorded which). Receptors originate from a woman in her 50s who had recovered from COVID-19.

This chain joins TRBV27 and TRBJ2-7, with TRBD2 as a possible D gene (6 bases). CDR3 length: 13 residues. V dropped 8 bases and J dropped 4 bases, with 15 bases sitting between them. Germline V gives CDR1 MNHEY, CDR2 SMNVEV (reference sequence). The CDR3 sequence: CASGGNGVYEQYF. The CDR3 DNA sequence: TGTGCCAGCGGGGGGAATGGGGTATACGAGCAGTACTTC.

The CDR3 here is CASSVESSGSGGELFF. Written as DNA, the CDR3 is TGTGCCAGCAGCGTAGAATCTAGCGGGAGCGGCGGGGAGCTGTTTTTT. The J gene is TRBJ2-2, the V gene TRBV9; TRBD2 matches 10 bases. The V gene's germline CDR1 is SGDLS and CDR2 YYNGEE. The V segment lost 0 bases and the J segment 7 bases; nucleotides outside the gene matches: 6. The CDR3 runs 16 residues. The full variable domain, completed using reference TRBV9 and TRBJ2-2, is DSGVTQTPKHLITATGQRVTLRCSPRSGDLSVYWYQQSLDQGLQFLIQYYNGEERAKGNILERFSAQQFPDLHSELNLSSLELGDSALYFCASSVESSGSGGELFFGEGSRLTVL.

The genes are TRBV28 and TRBJ1-4; D not resolved. V lost 5 bases and J 12 bases, leaving 10 bases between the germline ends. The germline CDR1 and CDR2 sequences are MDHEN and SYDVKM. This CDR3 is 11 amino acids long. The CDR3 nucleotides read TGTGCCAGCAGTCCCCTGAAGCAACTGTTTTTT. It codes for CASSPLKQLFF.

This chain joins TRBV24-1 and TRBJ2-1; D may be TRBD1 (5 bases). Trimming took 10 bases from V and 6 from J, leaving 15 bases between them. There are 13 residues in the CDR3. The germline V gene has CDR1 KGHDR and CDR2 SFDVKD. This CDR3 reads CATPRGRSNEQFF. In nucleotides, the CDR3 is TGTGCCACTCCTAGGGGTAGGAGCAATGAGCAGTTCTTC.

J is TRBJ1-2 and V is TRBV21-1; no DNA check was done on the table's D call, TRBD1. TRBV21-1 is termed a pseudogene. There are 14 residues in the CDR3. CDR3 loop: CASSKDRRYYGYTF. The CDR3 DNA is TGTGCCAGCAGCAAGGACAGGAGGTACTATGGCTACACCTTC.

This clone was seen only a few times. The chain is built from TRBV10-2 and TRBJ2-1; 9 positions agree with TRBD2. This CDR3 contains 13 residues. J gave up 10 bases and V 4 bases, and 5 bases lay outside the gene matches. Germline V lookup: CDR1 WSHSY, CDR2 SAAADI. CDR3 bases: TGCGCCAGCAGTGCTGCGGGGGGGCTCGAGCAGTTCTTC. It codes for CASSAAGGLEQFF.

This rearrangement joins TRBV2 to TRBJ1-6, with 9 bases lining up with TRBD1. V was pared by 8 bases and J by 9 bases, with 11 bases of the junction left unmatched. Per the germline V gene, CDR1 is SNHLY and CDR2 is FYNNEI. This CDR3 is 15 amino acids long. CDR3 protein: CASCRPGQGVSPLHF. The DNA of the CDR3 is TGTGCCAGCTGTAGACCGGGACAGGGTGTTTCACCCCTCCACTTT.

The rearrangement uses TRBV28 and TRBJ1-2; D possibly corresponds to TRBD1 (6 bases). Trimming stripped 5 bases from V and 5 bases from J, with 18 bases between. The CDR3 is 15 residues long. Germline loops: CDR1 MDHEN, CDR2 SYDVKM. The CDR3 region is CASSRPTGLKYGYTF. CDR3 coding DNA: TGTGCCAGCAGTCGTCCTACAGGGCTCAAATATGGCTACACCTTC.

This chain joins TRBV7-6 and TRBJ1-3; the match to TRBD1 covers 10 bases. The CDR3 sequence is 20 residues long. Germline trimming cut 3 bases from V and 3 bases from J; bases unmatched to any gene: 17. CDR1 and CDR2 (germline): SGHVS, FNYEAQ. The CDR3, as DNA: TGTGCCAGCAGCTTGGGCACCGGGACAGGGGATTTGTTAAATGGAAACACCATATATTTT. This translates into CASSLGTGTGDLLNGNTIYF.

This chain uses TRBV19 with TRBJ2-1, with no clear D. The CDR3 runs 15 residues. Per the germline V gene, CDR1 is LNHDA and CDR2 is SQIVND (reference sequence). V lost 3 bases and J 0 bases, leaving 9 bases between the germline ends. CDR3 loop: CASSIIGRSYNEQFF. The CDR3 bases are TGTGCCAGTAGTATTATTGGGCGCTCCTACAATGAGCAGTTCTTC.

The chain has TRBV14 and TRBJ2-7; tentative D call: TRBD2 (5 bases). Germline CDR1 and CDR2: SGHDN and FVKESK. This CDR3 region has 16 residues. V was cut by 0 bases and J by 4 bases, with 16 bases left in between. The CDR3 loop reads CASSQDWSKEVYEQYF. The CDR3 coding sequence is TGTGCCAGCAGCCAAGATTGGTCTAAGGAGGTGTACGAGCAGTACTTC.

The rearrangement joins TRBV10-3 to TRBJ2-7; 7 positions match TRBD1. CDR1 ENHRY and CDR2 SYGVKD come from the germline V gene. CDR3 length: 15 amino acids. The V and J ends lost 2 bases and 2 bases, in that order; junction bases with no gene match: 6. This CDR3 is CAISEHRDSPYEQYF. The CDR3 DNA reads TGTGCCATCAGTGAGCACCGGGACAGCCCCTACGAGCAGTACTTC.

V gene TRBV12-3 or TRBV12-4 combines with J gene TRBJ1-2, with D hard to call. V lost 5 bases and J 4 bases, leaving 8 bases between the germline ends. The CDR3 has 12 amino acids. Here the CDR3 DNA reads TGTGCCAGCAGTCCACGTAGCTATGGCTACACCTTC. Amino acid sequence: CASSPRSYGYTF.